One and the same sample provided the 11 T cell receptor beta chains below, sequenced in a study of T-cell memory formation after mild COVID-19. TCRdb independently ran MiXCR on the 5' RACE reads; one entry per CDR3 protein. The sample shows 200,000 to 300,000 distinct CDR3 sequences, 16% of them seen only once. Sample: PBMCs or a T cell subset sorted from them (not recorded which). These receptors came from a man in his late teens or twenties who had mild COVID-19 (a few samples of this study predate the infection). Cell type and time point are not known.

The CDR3 DNA reads as TGTGCCACCAGCCCCGGGGGAGAGGGCAATCAGCCCCAGCATTTT. Encoded protein: CATSPGGEGNQPQHF. The V gene is TRBV24-1, the J gene TRBJ1-5, with D perhaps matching TRBD1 (5 bases). Looked up from germline, CDR1 is KGHDR and CDR2 is SFDVKD. The CDR3 is 15 residues long. Trimming pared 7 bases from V and 2 bases from J, leaving 14 bases between.

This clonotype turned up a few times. The CDR3 spells CASSQSSPRTDTQYF. The CDR3, as DNA: TGCGCCAGCAGCCAATCCAGCCCCCGCACAGATACGCAGTATTTT. This chain joins TRBV4-1 and TRBJ2-3; D unclear. Germline values: CDR1 MGHRA, CDR2 YSYEKL. Trimming stripped 2 bases from V and 1 base from J, with 10 bases between. The CDR3 runs 15 residues.

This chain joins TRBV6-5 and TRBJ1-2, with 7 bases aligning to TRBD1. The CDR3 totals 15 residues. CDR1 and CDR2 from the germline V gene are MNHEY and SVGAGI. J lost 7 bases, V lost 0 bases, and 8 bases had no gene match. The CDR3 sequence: CASSYSGRGLGGYTF. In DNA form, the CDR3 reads TGTGCCAGCAGTTACTCAGGGAGGGGGCTTGGTGGCTACACCTTC.

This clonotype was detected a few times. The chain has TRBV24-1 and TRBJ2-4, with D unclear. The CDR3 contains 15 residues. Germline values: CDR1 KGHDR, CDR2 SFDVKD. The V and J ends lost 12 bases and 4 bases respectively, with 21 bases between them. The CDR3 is CAARGLARDKNIQYF. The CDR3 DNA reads TGTGCCGCCCGTGGCTTGGCCAGAGATAAAAACATTCAGTACTTC.

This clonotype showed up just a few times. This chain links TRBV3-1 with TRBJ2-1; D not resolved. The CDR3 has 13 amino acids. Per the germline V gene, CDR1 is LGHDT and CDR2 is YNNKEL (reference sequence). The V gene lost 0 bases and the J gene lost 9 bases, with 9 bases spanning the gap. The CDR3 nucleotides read TGTGCCAGCAGCCAAGATGGGTTGGCTGAGCAGTTCTTC. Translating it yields CASSQDGLAEQFF.

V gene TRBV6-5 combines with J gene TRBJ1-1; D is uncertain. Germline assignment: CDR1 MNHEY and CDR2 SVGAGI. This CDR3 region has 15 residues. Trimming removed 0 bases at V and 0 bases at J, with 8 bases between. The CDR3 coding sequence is TGTGCCAGCAGTTACTCCCTCCCACTGAACACTGAAGCTTTCTTT. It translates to CASSYSLPLNTEAFF.

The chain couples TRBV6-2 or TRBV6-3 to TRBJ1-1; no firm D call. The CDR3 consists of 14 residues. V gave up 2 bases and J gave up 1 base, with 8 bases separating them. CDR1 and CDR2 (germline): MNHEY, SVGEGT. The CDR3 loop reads CASSYKGWNTEAFF. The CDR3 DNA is TGTGCCAGCAGTTACAAGGGTTGGAACACTGAAGCTTTCTTT.

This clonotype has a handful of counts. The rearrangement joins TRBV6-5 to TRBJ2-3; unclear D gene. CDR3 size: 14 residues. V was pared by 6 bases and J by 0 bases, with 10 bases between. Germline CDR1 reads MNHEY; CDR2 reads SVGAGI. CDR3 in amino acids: CASSRAGSTDTQYF. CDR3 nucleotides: TGTGCCAGCAGCCGTGCCGGTAGCACAGATACGCAGTATTTT.

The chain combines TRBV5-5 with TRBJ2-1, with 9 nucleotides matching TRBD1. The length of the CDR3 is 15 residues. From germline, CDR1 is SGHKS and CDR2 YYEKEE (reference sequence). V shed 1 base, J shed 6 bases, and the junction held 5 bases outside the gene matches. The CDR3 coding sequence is TGTGCCAGCAGCTTGCGACAGGGGGATTTCAATGAGCAGTTCTTC. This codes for CASSLRQGDFNEQFF.

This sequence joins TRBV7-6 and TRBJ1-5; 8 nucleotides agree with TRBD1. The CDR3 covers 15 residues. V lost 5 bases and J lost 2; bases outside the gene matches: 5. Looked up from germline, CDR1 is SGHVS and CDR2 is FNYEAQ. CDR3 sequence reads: CASSLYRGGNQPQHF. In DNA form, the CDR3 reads TGTGCCAGCAGCCTCTACAGGGGGGGCAATCAGCCCCAGCATTTT.

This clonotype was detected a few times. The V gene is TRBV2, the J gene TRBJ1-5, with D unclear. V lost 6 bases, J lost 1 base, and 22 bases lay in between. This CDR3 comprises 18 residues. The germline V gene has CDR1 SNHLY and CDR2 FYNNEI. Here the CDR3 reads CASSADGTGRGSNQPQHF. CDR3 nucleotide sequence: TGTGCCAGCAGCGCAGACGGTACCGGACGGGGAAGCAATCAGCCCCAGCATTTT. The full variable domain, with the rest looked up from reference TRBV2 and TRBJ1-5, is EPEVTQTPSHQVTQMGQEVILRCVPISNHLYFYWYRQILGQKVEFLVSFYNNEISEKSEIFDDQFSVERPDGSNFTLKIRSTKLEDSAMYFCASSADGTGRGSNQPQHFGDGTRLSIL.